A selection of T cell receptor beta chains follows, all from one sample in a study of technical replicates of blood from a handful of donors. The data were produced by immunoSEQ multiplex PCR, yet TCRdb's version contains in-frame clones alone and is incomplete. The profile shows 95,000 or so clones, approximately 95% of them singletons. Sequencing was performed on T cells isolated from PBMCs. The receptors were gathered from a human donor in good health. The CDR3 runs from the conserved cysteine through the conserved F or W. Each record gives: J gene, clone size, D gene, V gene, CDR3 DNA, CDR3 protein. D genes are given only for firm matches. Not all rows give a size; the values are once, few, many and, for expanded clones, a class.

TRBJ1-3,-,-,TRBV6-1,TGTGCCAGCAGTGAAGATCGTCAGTTGTCTGGAAACACCATATATTTT,CASSEDRQLSGNTIYF
TRBJ2-2,-,TRBD1,TRBV5-1,TGCGCCAGCAGAATCCAACTCGGACAGGGCGTCGGGGAGCTGTTTTTT,CASRIQLGQGVGELFF
TRBJ1-1,-,TRBD1,TRBV7-6,TGTGCCAGCAGCATTTCACAGGGGGGTGAAGCTTTCTTT,CASSISQGGEAFF
TRBJ2-1,-,TRBD2,TRBV6-5,TGTGCCAGCAGTAGGACTAGCGCATACAATGAGCAGTTCTTC,CASSRTSAYNEQFF
TRBJ2-1,-,-,TRBV19,TGTGCCGTCCGACAAAATTTTGAGCAGTTCTTC,CAVRQNFEQFF
TRBJ1-5,-,-,TRBV7-2,TGTGCCAGCACCGAGGTGGGTCAGCCCCAGCATTTT,CASTEVGQPQHF
TRBJ2-5,-,TRBD2,TRBV11-1,TGTGCCAGCAGCTCCGGACTAGCGGGAGGGGAAGAGACCCAGTACTTC,CASSSGLAGGEETQYF
TRBJ2-7,-,TRBD2,TRBV10-3,TGTGCCATCAGTCTGTCCGGGGGGTCCTACGAGCAGTACTTC,CAISLSGGSYEQYF
TRBJ2-7,-,TRBD1,TRBV11-3,TGTGCCAGCAGCCCTCGACAGGGGGTATACTACGAGCAGTACTTC,CASSPRQGVYYEQYF
TRBJ1-2,-,-,TRBV6-1,TGTGCCAGCAGTGAAGCAAACAGGGACTATGGCTACACCTTC,CASSEANRDYGYTF
TRBJ1-1,-,-,TRBV6-5,TGTGCCAGCAGGAAACCAGGTGAAGCTTTCTTT,CASRKPGEAFF
TRBJ2-1,-,TRBD2,TRBV18,TGTGCCAGCTCACTGGGGACTAGCGGCGGCAATGAGCAGTTCTTC,CASSLGTSGGNEQFF
TRBJ2-2,-,TRBD2,TRBV11-3,TGTGCCAGCAGCGAACAACTAGCGGGAGGAACCGGGGAGCTGTTTTTT,CASSEQLAGGTGELFF
TRBJ2-5,-,-,TRBV2,TGTGCCAGCACCTATTTAGCCGATCAAGAGACCCAGTACTTC,CASTYLADQETQYF
TRBJ2-1,-,-,TRBV7-3,TGTGCCAGCAGCTTAATTGGGAGCAACGTCAATGAGCAGTTCTTC,CASSLIGSNVNEQFF
TRBJ1-5,-,-,TRBV19,TGTGCCAGTAGTATCCGGGATTTCAATCAGCCCCAGCATTTT,CASSIRDFNQPQHF
TRBJ2-3,-,TRBD2,TRBV27,TGTGCCAGCAGTGTGGGGCCGGGGGGTACGCAGTATTTT,CASSVGPGGTQYF
TRBJ1-2,-,-,TRBV6-5,TGTGCCAGCAGTTCCGGGACACTCTATGGCTACACCTTC,CASSSGTLYGYTF
TRBJ2-5,once,-,TRBV6-5,TGTGCCAGCAGTTATGAGTTTAGGGGGGAGACCCAGTACTTC,CASSYEFRGETQYF
TRBJ1-4,-,TRBD1,TRBV25-1,TGTGCCACCTCCGGGACAGAAGAAAAACTGTTTTTT,CATSGTEEKLFF
TRBJ1-3,-,-,TRBV2,TGTGCCAGCAGTGAAGGGGGCAATGGAAACACCATATATTTT,CASSEGGNGNTIYF
TRBJ2-7,-,-,TRBV7-9,TGTGCCAGCAGCTCCCCAGGTCCCTACGAGCAGTACTTC,CASSSPGPYEQYF
TRBJ1-5,once,-,TRBV10-3,TGTGCCATCAGTGAGAGAGTGGTGACGGAGAGCCAGCCCCAGCATTTT,CAISERVVTESQPQHF
TRBJ2-1,-,TRBD2,TRBV11-2,TGTGCCAGCAGCGGGACTAGCGCCTGCAATGAGCAGTTCTTC,CASSGTSACNEQFF
TRBJ2-2,-,TRBD2,TRBV6-1,TGTGCCAGCAGTGAGTTAGCGGGAGGGAACACCGGGGAGCTGTTTTTT,CASSELAGGNTGELFF
TRBJ1-5,once,-,TRBV7-2,TGTGCCAGCAGCTTAGGACAGGTCCCGAATCAGCCCCAGCATTTT,CASSLGQVPNQPQHF
TRBJ2-1,once,TRBD2,TRBV28,TGTGCCAGCAGTTTTTCCAGCGGGAGGCCTAATATGTTCTTC,CASSFSSGRPNMFF
TRBJ1-5,-,TRBD1,TRBV5-5,TGTGCCAGCAGCTGGGGACAGGGAGAGACTCAGCCCCAGCATTTT,CASSWGQGETQPQHF
TRBJ2-2,-,-,TRBV7-9,TGTGCCAGCAGCTTAGACAGGGCCGATTTGTCTCGAAACACCGGGGAGCTGTTTTTT,CASSLDRADLSRNTGELFF
TRBJ2-7,-,TRBD2,TRBV30,TGTGCCTGGATTCTAGCGGGAGTAAACGAGCAGTACTTC,CAWILAGVNEQYF
TRBJ2-7,once,-,TRBV7-8,TGTGCCAGCAGTTACGGACTGGGCTACGAGCAGTACTTC,CASSYGLGYEQYF
TRBJ2-1,-,-,TRBV6-6,TGTGCCAGCAGTTTGGCAGGGCCGTACAATGAGCAGTTCTTC,CASSLAGPYNEQFF
TRBJ2-2,-,TRBD2,TRBV5-1,TGCGCCAGCAGCTTTAGCGGGAGGGGCGGCACCGGGGAGCTGTTTTTT,CASSFSGRGGTGELFF
TRBJ1-1,once,-,TRBV19,TGTGCCAGTAGTTATAACAGGGACACTGAAGCTTTCTTT,CASSYNRDTEAFF
TRBJ2-7,-,TRBD1,TRBV9,TGTGCCAGCAGCCGGGACAGTACCTACGAGCAGTACTTC,CASSRDSTYEQYF
TRBJ1-2,-,-,TRBV16,TGTGCCAGCAGCCAGGGGCAGGTTGGCTACACCTTC,CASSQGQVGYTF
TRBJ2-7,-,TRBD1,TRBV5-1,TGCGCCAGCAGCTCCCGGGACAGCAACTACGAGCAGTACTTC,CASSSRDSNYEQYF
TRBJ1-3,-,TRBD1,TRBV5-1,TGCGCCAGCAGCTTGCCGGGACAGGGGATGAACACCATATATTTT,CASSLPGQGMNTIYF
TRBJ1-5,-,-,TRBV30,TGTGCCTGGAGTGTACTTGCCAATCAGCCCCAGCATTTT,CAWSVLANQPQHF
TRBJ1-2,-,TRBD1,TRBV2,TGTGCCAGCAGGGGTATCCGGGACAGGGCCTATGGCTACACCTTC,CASRGIRDRAYGYTF
TRBJ2-2,-,-,TRBV2,TGTGCCAGCAGTGTAAGCCCCGGACAGACCTACACCGGGGAGCTGTTTTTT,CASSVSPGQTYTGELFF
TRBJ1-1,few,-,TRBV30,TGTGCCTGGACAGGGTCCGTAGCTTTCTTT,CAWTGSVAFF
TRBJ2-1,-,TRBD2,TRBV29-1,TGCAGCATAGCGGGAGGCCTATACAATGAGCAGTTCTTC,CSIAGGLYNEQFF
TRBJ1-2,-,-,TRBV27,TGTGCCAGCAGTCCCCGGGAAGGGAATGGCTACACCTTC,CASSPREGNGYTF
TRBJ1-1,-,-,TRBV13,TGTGCCAGCAGCTTATCGGACACTGAAGCTTTCTTT,CASSLSDTEAFF
TRBJ1-1,once,-,TRBV7-3,TGTGCCAGCAGCTCTGTAGGGGATAGGACTGAAGCTTTCTTT,CASSSVGDRTEAFF
TRBJ2-7,-,-,TRBV19,TGTGCCAGTAGTATTGGAACTCTGACTCGCGAGCAGTACTTC,CASSIGTLTREQYF
TRBJ2-3,-,-,TRBV7-2,TGTGCCAGCAGCTTAGTAGGGGATGATACGCAGTATTTT,CASSLVGDDTQYF
TRBJ2-5,-,-,TRBV27,TGTGCCAGCTCGCCAGGGCTTTCCCTCCAAGAGACCCAGTACTTC,CASSPGLSLQETQYF
TRBJ2-5,-,-,TRBV28,TGTGCCAGCAGTTCCCAGGCAGCGGAAGAGACCCAGTACTTC,CASSSQAAEETQYF
TRBJ1-1,few,-,TRBV5-6,TGTGCCAGCAGCTTGGTCTCCCGCGAGAACACTGAAGCTTTCTTT,CASSLVSRENTEAFF
TRBJ1-1,-,-,TRBV27,TGTGCCAGCAGTTTCTTTTGGGGGGACACTGAAGCTTTCTTT,CASSFFWGDTEAFF
TRBJ2-7,-,-,TRBV29-1,TGCAGCGTAGCAGTCGACACATACGAGCAGTACTTC,CSVAVDTYEQYF
TRBJ2-5,-,TRBD1,TRBV29-1,TGCAGCGTCCCGACAGGGGACGGGACCCAGTACTTC,CSVPTGDGTQYF
TRBJ2-2,-,TRBD1,TRBV18,TGTGCCAGCTCACCAAGGACAGGATACACCGGGGAGCTGTTTTTT,CASSPRTGYTGELFF